This T cell receptor beta chain is drawn from a study of cytomegalovirus exposure and HLA in healthy donors. Study in general: An analysis done earlier identified about 120 million unique TCR beta sequences from 190 million or so T cells.

The PCR had 60 Vbeta and 13 Jbeta primers. This table comes from immunoSEQ multiplex PCR, and its TCRdb copy is limited to in-frame clones, with some not included. This sample yields roughly 60,000 clones, of which approximately 80% are seen a single time; roughly 1.5% belongs to the top ten. The receptor comes from a female donor in good health and CMV-seronegative. Sequencing input: PBMCs.

The CDR3 protein is CSVANRDRVYGYTF. The CDR3 DNA sequence: TGCAGCGTCGCAAACCGGGACAGGGTCTATGGCTACACCTTC. J is TRBJ1-2 and V is TRBV29-1, with 9 bases identical to TRBD1. The V segment lost 6 bases and the J segment 4 bases; nucleotides outside the gene matches: 9. Germline V gene data show CDR1 as SQVTM and CDR2 as ANQGSEA. The CDR3 is 14 amino acids.